This TCR beta chain is drawn from a study of regulatory T cells in long-lasting Graves disease. Points from the study as a whole: Only peripheral blood was studied, not thyroid tissue.

The germline gives CDR1 MDHEN, CDR2 SYDVKM. The CDR3 loop spans 13 amino acids. The junction had 6 bases not matched to a gene; V was cut back by 5 bases and J by 7 bases. The authors built TCR beta libraries using iRepertoire HTBI primers and Arm-PCR of CDR3 regions. Each CDR3 protein gets one entry after TCRdb re-called the multiplex PCR reads with MiXCR. This sample has 350,000 to 450,000 distinct CDR3 sequences, with less than 25% found just once. Time point given: persistent/refractory GD, antithyroid drugs over 5 years with positive TRAb. The TCR library used RNA extracted from PBMCs. The source of the patients was an endocrinology department in Xi'an, China. On this clonotype: Its antigen is unknown.

The source is a female donor with Graves disease. The sequenced sample was peripheral blood mononuclear cells (PBMCs), obtained when the disease was refractory, from a patient treated with antithyroid drugs. V is TRBV28 and J is TRBJ1-1; TRBD1 matches at 8 bases. The CDR3 region is CASSLQGELEAFF. The CDR3 DNA is TGTGCCAGCAGTCTACAGGGGGAACTTGAAGCTTTCTTT.